The clone carrying this T cell receptor (beta chain) was detected once. This CDR3 spans 15 amino acids. Trimming pared 1 base from V and 4 bases from J, leaving 12 bases between. Germline V gene sequence: CDR1 SEHNR, CDR2 FQNEAQ (reference sequence). This entry is derived from a study of shared T cell receptors in the human thymus. Some clones are missing from TCRdb's copy, which holds only in-frame ones; the method was immunoSEQ multiplex PCR. Seen here are some 700,000 clones, 80% to 90% observed once, and the top ten hold more than 0.01%. The sample was also reused in another study, on human thymus T cells. That publication notes: During corrective heart surgery, resections were taken, and the thymus tissue came from them. Apparent bias marked the V and J gene usage of thymic and blood repertoires.

The rearrangement joins TRBV7-9 to TRBJ2-3; D uncertain. The source material was thymocytes. This receptor was obtained from a girl under three years old with a congenital heart defect. DNA for the CDR3: TGTGCCAGCAGCTTAGGACCGACATCTCCAGATACGCAGTATTTT. Translation gives CASSLGPTSPDTQYF.